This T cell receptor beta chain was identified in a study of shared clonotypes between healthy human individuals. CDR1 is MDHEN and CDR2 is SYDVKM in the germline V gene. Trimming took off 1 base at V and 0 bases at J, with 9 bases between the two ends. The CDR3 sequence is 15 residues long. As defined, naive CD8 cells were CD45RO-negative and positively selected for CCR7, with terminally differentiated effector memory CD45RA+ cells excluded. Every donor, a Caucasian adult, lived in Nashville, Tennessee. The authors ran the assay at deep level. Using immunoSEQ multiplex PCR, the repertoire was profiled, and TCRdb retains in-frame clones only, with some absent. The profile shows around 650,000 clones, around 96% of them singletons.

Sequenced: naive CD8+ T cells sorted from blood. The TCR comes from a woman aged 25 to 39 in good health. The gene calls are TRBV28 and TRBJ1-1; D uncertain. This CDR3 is CASSLFGVMNTEAFF. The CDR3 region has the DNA TGTGCCAGCAGTTTATTTGGAGTGATGAACACTGAAGCTTTCTTT. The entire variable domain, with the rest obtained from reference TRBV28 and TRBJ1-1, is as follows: DVKVTQSSRYLVKRTGEKVFLECVQDMDHENMFWYRQDPGLGLRLIYFSYDVKMKEKGDIPEGYSVSREKKERFSLILESASTNQTSMYLCASSLFGVMNTEAFFGQGTRLTVV.